The clone carrying this T cell receptor beta chain showed up just a few times. Its antigen remains unknown. The sample is drawn from a study of CD8+ T cells in alopecia areata. About the research overall: The study gave tofacitinib for 6 to 18 months, then 6 months off drug. The study, taken as a whole, reports: Sequenced scalp T cells also include alphabeta T cells resident in normal skin. Relative to mice, TCR sharing across patients was less clear, a difference possibly HLA-related.

Extraction and reverse transcription of RNA yielded cDNA as the sequencing template. TCRdb's copy holds only in-frame clones and misses some; the assay was immunoSEQ multiplex PCR. The repertoire consists of some 180,000 clones, with more than 60% occurring once and the leading ten covering about 1.5%. The sequencing used CD4+ T cells sorted from blood, collected at week 0. The TCR sequence derives from a human donor with alopecia areata.

The chain's CDR3 is CASTRGTGEQYF. CDR3 bases: TGTGCCAGCACCCGTGGCACGGGGGAGCAGTACTTC. The chain joins TRBV6-6 to TRBJ2-7; perhaps TRBD2 as D (5 bases). CDR1 is MNHNY and CDR2 is SVGAGI in the germline V gene (reference sequence). The CDR3 runs 12 residues. The V end was cut by 7 bases, the J end by 7 bases, with 14 bases between.